The sequence of this TCR beta chain was determined in a study of post-analysis software for immune sequencing data. Whole-study context: Both relapsing-remitting and secondary progressive multiple sclerosis featured among the disease courses, as did progressive-relapsing multiple sclerosis.

Concerning this clonotype: Its matching antigen is unknown.

V lost 1 base to trimming and J lost 4 bases, with 14 bases between them. This CDR3 contains 15 residues. cDNA libraries of TCR beta carried unique molecular identifiers. Yield was roughly 500,000 cDNA molecules from 1 to 10 million T cells. One entry per CDR3 protein results from TCRdb running MiXCR on the PCR reads. There are roughly 670,000 distinct CDR3 sequences in the sample; approximately 59% occur only once, and about 10% lies in the top ten. Study results and caveats: Elevated frequency relative to controls characterized roughly 5 TRBV segments in patients, TRBV5-6, TRBV5-1 and TRBV20-1 among them. Those with multiple sclerosis, the patient group, showed significantly lower normalized Chao1 diversity than controls.

Sequenced sample: blood. The clonotype comes from a girl aged 2-10 years with multiple sclerosis. The chain links TRBV12-3 or TRBV12-4 to TRBJ2-7; D gene uncertain. The CDR3 bases are TGTGCCAGCAGTTTAGAGAGGAACGTCCATTACGAGCAGTACTTC. Amino acids: CASSLERNVHYEQYF.